Following are 28 T cell receptor beta chains from one sample sequenced in a study of control samples from healthy donors and cancer patients. Here immunoSEQ multiplex PCR was the method, and the copy in TCRdb shows in-frame clones only, minus some. The data contain about 160,000 clones, roughly 94% of them singletons. The material sequenced was PBMCs. The receptors here all came from a man aged 55 to 70 with colorectal cancer.

This rearrangement joins TRBV25-1 to TRBJ1-5; 7 bases are a match to TRBD1. CDR1 MGHDK and CDR2 SYGVNS come from the germline V gene. The V gene end was trimmed by 6 bases and the J gene end by 2 bases; junction bases not matched to a gene: 7. The CDR3 length is 15 residues. CDR3 amino acids: CASSQGGYGNQPQHF. In DNA, the CDR3 is TGTGCCAGCAGCCAAGGGGGCTATGGCAATCAGCCCCAGCATTTT.

This chain connects TRBV7-9 to TRBJ1-1, with TRBD1 as a possible D gene (5 bases). The germline V and J ends were trimmed by 7 bases and 4 bases, with 16 bases remaining between them. Germline CDR1 and CDR2: SEHNR and FQNEAQ (reference sequence). The CDR3 length is 14 residues. The CDR3 spells CASTDQGTGTEAFF. CDR3 DNA: TGTGCCAGCACCGATCAGGGTACCGGCACTGAAGCTTTCTTT.

The chain links TRBV4-2 to TRBJ1-1, with D possibly matching TRBD1 (5 bases). In germline, CDR1 is LGHNA, CDR2 YNFKEQ. This CDR3 has 15 residues. V lost 0 bases to trimming and J lost 1 base, with 9 bases between them. The CDR3 loop is CASSQEGGANTEAFF. CDR3 nucleotides: TGTGCCAGCAGCCAAGAAGGAGGGGCGAACACTGAAGCTTTCTTT.

This chain joins TRBV19 and TRBJ1-1, with D perhaps matching TRBD1 (6 bases). Germline V gene data show CDR1 as LNHDA and CDR2 as SQIVND (reference sequence). The length of the CDR3 is 13 residues. Trimming pared 4 bases from V and 7 bases from J, leaving 13 bases between. The CDR3 coding sequence is TGTGCCAGTAGTAAGGGGGAGGATGGTGAAGCTTTCTTT. Protein sequence: CASSKGEDGEAFF.

The chain recombines TRBV9 with TRBJ2-2; 7 bases line up with TRBD2. This CDR3 has 16 amino acids. The V gene's germline CDR1 is SGDLS and CDR2 YYNGEE. V lost 3 bases, J lost 0 bases, and 5 bases stayed unmatched. CDR3 coding DNA: TGTGCCAGCAGCGCCCGGGGAGGGGCGAACACCGGGGAGCTGTTTTTT. Its protein product is CASSARGGANTGELFF.

This chain connects TRBV9 to TRBJ1-3; D call uncertain. Germline-derived CDR1 and CDR2 are SGDLS and YYNGEE. Trimming removed 0 bases at V and 2 bases at J, with 6 bases between. The CDR3 loop spans 14 amino acids. CDR3 protein: CASSVEAAGNTIYF. The CDR3 nucleotides read TGTGCCAGCAGCGTAGAGGCAGCTGGAAACACCATATATTTT.

The V gene is TRBV12-3 or TRBV12-4, the J gene TRBJ2-2, with a weak D call TRBD1 (5 bases). V lost 5 bases and J lost 6, with 10 bases in between. The CDR3 covers 13 residues. CDR3 sequence (DNA): TGTGCCAGCAGTCGATCAGGGCCCGGGGAGCTGTTTTTT. It is translated as CASSRSGPGELFF.

The chain uses TRBV3-1 (or the pseudogene TRBV3-2) and TRBJ2-3, with TRBD2 matching 10 bases. Looked up from germline, CDR1 is LGHDT and CDR2 is YNNKEL (reference sequence). V gave up 1 base and J gave up 10 bases; unmatched junction bases: 14. This CDR3 is 17 amino acids long. CDR3: CASSQVGPSGGGSAQYF. CDR3 coding DNA: TGTGCCAGCAGCCAAGTTGGGCCTAGCGGGGGTGGTTCAGCGCAGTATTTT.

J is TRBJ2-7 and V is TRBV2; D gene uncertain. The CDR3 runs 12 residues. Between the trimmed V and J ends, which lost 4 bases and 0 bases, there was a span of 4 bases. Germline CDR1 SNHLY, CDR2 FYNNEI. The CDR3 sequence is CASSANSYEQYF. The CDR3 DNA reads as TGTGCCAGCAGTGCAAACTCCTACGAGCAGTACTTC.

This chain connects TRBV29-1 to TRBJ1-2; D uncertain. Deletions cut 8 bases from V and 8 bases from J, with 18 bases between. Germline V CDR1 and CDR2: SQVTM, ANQGSEA. The CDR3 covers 12 residues. The CDR3, as DNA: TGCAGCTTGAACCAAGGCGGGGAAGGCTACACCTTC. Translated: CSLNQGGEGYTF.

The chain links TRBV27 to TRBJ1-5, with D perhaps matching TRBD1 (5 bases). Germline-derived CDR1 and CDR2 are MNHEY and SMNVEV (reference sequence). The CDR3 has 13 residues. V lost 0 bases and J 8 bases, leaving 8 bases between the germline ends. The CDR3 nucleotides are TGTGCCAGCAGTTTATCGGGGGTTGAGCCCCAGCATTTT. This translates into CASSLSGVEPQHF.

V is TRBV11-2 and J is TRBJ1-2; D unclear. V was trimmed by 3 bases and J by 5 bases, leaving 13 bases between them. Germline V CDR1 and CDR2: SGHAT, FQNNGV. The CDR3 is 14 residues long. CDR3 in DNA: TGTGCCAGCAGCTTCGAACAGACATCTTATGGCTACACCTTC. It encodes CASSFEQTSYGYTF.

The rearrangement joins TRBV7-2 to TRBJ2-7; D unresolved. Germline CDR1 SGHTA, CDR2 FQGNSA. The CDR3 extends over 15 amino acids. With 5 bases removed from V and 1 base from J, the gap between germline ends came to 15 bases. The CDR3 sequence: CASSPLGVRSYEQYF. The CDR3 DNA is TGTGCCAGCAGCCCACTTGGGGTTAGGTCCTACGAGCAGTACTTC.

The chain links TRBV5-1 to TRBJ2-3; 8 positions match TRBD2. Per the germline V gene, CDR1 is SGHRS and CDR2 is YFSETQ. This CDR3 comprises 15 residues. J was trimmed by 0 bases and V by 7 bases; bases with no gene match: 7. The CDR3 spells CASGGGGTSTDTQYF. CDR3 nucleotides: TGCGCCAGCGGCGGCGGGGGGACTAGCACAGATACGCAGTATTTT. Full variable domain (outside the CDR3, taken from reference TRBV5-1 and TRBJ2-3): KAGVTQTPRYLIKTRGQQVTLSCSPISGHRSVSWYQQTPGQGLQFLFEYFSETQRNKGNFPGRFSGRQFSNSRSEMNVSTLELGDSALYLCASGGGGTSTDTQYFGPGTRLTVL.

The V call is TRBV3-1 (or the pseudogene TRBV3-2), the J call TRBJ2-3, with 15 bases aligning to TRBD2. Looked up from germline, CDR1 is LGHDT and CDR2 is YNNKEL (reference sequence). The CDR3 totals 18 residues. Trimming at V came to 6 bases and at J to 2 bases, leaving 9 bases not matched to a gene. The CDR3 region has the DNA TGTGCCAGCAGAGGACTAGCGGGGGGGCACGGAACCACAGATACGCAGTATTTT. Translation gives CASRGLAGGHGTTDTQYF.

CDR3 sequence (DNA): TGTGCCAGCAGCCGTTTGGGGGCGTTGACCGGGGAGCTGTTTTTT. It yields the protein CASSRLGALTGELFF. The chain joins TRBV6-2 or TRBV6-3 to TRBJ2-2; D possibly corresponds to TRBD1 (6 bases). The V and J ends lost 6 bases and 5 bases respectively, with 16 bases between them. Germline CDR1 reads MNHEY; CDR2 reads SVGEGT. The CDR3 length is 15 residues.

This clone occurred once. The CDR3 coding sequence is TGTGCCAGCAGTTTAGACCGCAGAGGCCCTAACTATGGCTACACCTTC. Its protein product is CASSLDRRGPNYGYTF. This sequence joins TRBV27 and TRBJ1-2, with no clear D. The V end was cut by 2 bases, the J end by 0 bases, with 13 bases between. The germline CDR1 and CDR2 sequences are MNHEY and SMNVEV (reference sequence). This CDR3 has 16 residues.

This clone showed up just once. V is TRBV5-8 and J is TRBJ1-3; D may be TRBD1 (6 bases). This CDR3 is 15 amino acids long. The V gene lost 4 bases and the J gene lost 4 bases, with 15 bases spanning the gap. Germline V gene lookup returns CDR1 SGHTS and CDR2 YDEGEE. CDR3 bases: TGTGCCAGCAGCCCCGTAACAGGGACCGGAAACACCATATATTTT. Translated: CASSPVTGTGNTIYF.

This chain uses TRBV5-1 with TRBJ2-5, with a possible D match to TRBD1 (5 bases). The CDR3 is 14 residues long. V was cut by 1 base and J by 3 bases, with 10 bases left in between. Germline V gene lookup returns CDR1 SGHRS and CDR2 YFSETQ. CDR3 region: CASSLLGQEETQYF. The CDR3 DNA reads as TGCGCCAGCAGCTTGTTGGGGCAAGAAGAGACCCAGTACTTC.

The chain employs TRBV19 and TRBJ1-2, with 9 bases identical to TRBD1. Germline lookup yields CDR1 LNHDA and CDR2 SQIVND (reference sequence). Trimming at V came to 6 bases and at J to 8 bases, leaving 10 bases not matched to a gene. This CDR3 has 14 residues. The CDR3 region is CASRIRDRAYGYTF. The CDR3 DNA is TGTGCCAGTAGAATCCGGGACAGGGCGTACGGCTACACCTTC. The variable domain in full, with the rest retrieved from reference TRBV19 and TRBJ1-2, is DGGITQSPKYLFRKEGQNVTLSCEQNLNHDAMYWYRQDPGQGLRLIYYSQIVNDFQKGDIAEGYSVSREKKESFPLTVTSAQKNPTAFYLCASRIRDRAYGYTFGSGTRLTVV.

V is TRBV19 and J is TRBJ2-4, with D tentatively TRBD1 (5 bases). The CDR3 has 19 residues. V lost 3 bases and J 0 bases, leaving 21 bases between the germline ends. Germline-derived CDR1 and CDR2 are LNHDA and SQIVND (reference sequence). The chain's CDR3 is CASSIYPVGQLLAKNIQYF. CDR3 sequence (DNA): TGTGCCAGTAGTATTTACCCGGTGGGGCAGCTTCTAGCCAAAAACATTCAGTACTTC.

This clone was found once. Other nucleotide sequences from this sample produce the same CDR3. This chain links TRBV19 with TRBJ1-5, with D possibly TRBD1 on 6 matching bases. There are 16 residues in the CDR3. V was shortened by 0 bases and J by 0 bases, with 9 bases between the two germline ends. CDR1 LNHDA and CDR2 SQIVND come from the germline V gene (reference sequence). The CDR3 nucleotides are TGTGCCAGTAGTATAGAGACAGGCCATAGCAATCAGCCCCAGCATTTT. Amino acid sequence: CASSIETGHSNQPQHF.

The rearrangement links TRBV28 to TRBJ2-1, with TRBD2 matching 10 bases. This CDR3 region has 15 residues. Per germline, CDR1 MDHEN and CDR2 SYDVKM. The ends lost 6 bases at V and 3 bases at J; junction bases unmatched: 5. CDR3 amino acids: CASRNSGGFYNEQFF. In DNA, the CDR3 is TGTGCCAGCAGGAATAGCGGGGGGTTCTACAATGAGCAGTTCTTC.

This chain connects TRBV3-1 (or the pseudogene TRBV3-2) to TRBJ2-5; 8 bases align to TRBD1. Germline CDR1 and CDR2: LGHDT and YNNKEL (reference sequence). V dropped 4 bases and J dropped 1; count of bases not matched to a gene: 5. This CDR3 has 15 residues. The chain's CDR3 is CASSPTGALQETQYF. The CDR3 DNA sequence: TGTGCCAGCAGCCCGACAGGGGCCCTCCAAGAGACCCAGTACTTC.

The chain joins TRBV30 to TRBJ1-2; D uncertain. Germline assignment: CDR1 GTSNPN and CDR2 SVGIG (reference sequence). Trimming took off 4 bases at V and 6 bases at J, with 6 bases between the two ends. The CDR3 is 10 residues long. In nucleotides, the CDR3 is TGTGCCTGGAAAGAGGATGGCTACACCTTC. It encodes CAWKEDGYTF.

The chain joins TRBV19 to TRBJ2-3; TRBD2 is a possible D gene (7 bases). From germline, CDR1 is LNHDA and CDR2 SQIVND (reference sequence). This CDR3 comprises 17 residues. V lost 0 bases and J 0 bases, leaving 13 bases between the germline ends. CDR3 region: CASSIEGRGTSTDTQYF. The CDR3 bases are TGTGCCAGTAGTATAGAGGGGAGGGGGACGAGCACAGATACGCAGTATTTT.

The CDR3: CASSQQTGTGFQETQYF. The DNA of the CDR3 is TGCGCCAGCAGCCAGCAAACCGGGACAGGATTCCAAGAGACCCAGTACTTC. The V call is TRBV4-3, the J call TRBJ2-5; TRBD1 matches 8 bases. Trimming removed 3 bases from V and 1 base from J; junction bases left unmatched: 10. This CDR3 has 17 residues. Germline V CDR1 and CDR2: LGHNA, YSLEER.

The genes are TRBV28 and TRBJ2-3, with D maybe TRBD2 (5 bases). This CDR3 has 13 amino acids. Trimming left V 8 bases short and J 2 bases short, with 11 bases between. CDR1 is MDHEN and CDR2 is SYDVKM in the germline V gene. The CDR3 loop reads CASGVGITDTQYF. As DNA, the CDR3 is TGTGCCAGCGGGGTCGGGATCACAGATACGCAGTATTTT.